This TCR beta chain was profiled in a study of blood T cell repertoires in COVID-19. Per the germline V gene, CDR1 is MDHEN and CDR2 is SYDVKM. V lost 8 bases to trimming and J lost 8 bases, with 15 bases between them. This CDR3 has 13 amino acids. Under the authors' procedure: Quantification of nucleated cells was approximated via reference gene primer amplification. TCRdb keeps only in-frame clones here, not all; method: immunoSEQ multiplex PCR. For V, J and clone size, that table is used; D and trimming come from the DNA. Here the sample spans some 110,000 clones, 81% being singletons. This rearrangement joins TRBV28 to TRBJ1-4; the D is unclear. The sample consisted of peripheral blood. The TCR comes from an older woman with acute or convalescent COVID-19. The CDR3 coding sequence is TGTGCCAGCCGTGGAGGAGGAGGCGAAAAACTGTTTTTT. Amino acid sequence: CASRGGGGEKLFF.